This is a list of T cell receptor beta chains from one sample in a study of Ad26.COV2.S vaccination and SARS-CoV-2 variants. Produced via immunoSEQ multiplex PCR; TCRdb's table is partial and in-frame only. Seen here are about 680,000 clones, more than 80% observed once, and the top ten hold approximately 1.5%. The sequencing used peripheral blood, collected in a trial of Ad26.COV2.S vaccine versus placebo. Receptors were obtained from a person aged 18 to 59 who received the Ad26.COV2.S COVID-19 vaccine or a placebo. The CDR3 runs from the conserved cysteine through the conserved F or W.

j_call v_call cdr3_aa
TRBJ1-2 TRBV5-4 CASSLARDGYTF
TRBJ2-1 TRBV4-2 CASSRTLAGNEQFF
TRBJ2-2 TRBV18 CASSPNRAIAGELFF
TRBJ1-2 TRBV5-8 CASSLEVERGYTF
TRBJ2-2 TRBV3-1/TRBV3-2 CASSQEFHGPSDTGELFF
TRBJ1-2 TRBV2 CARGQGNYGYTF
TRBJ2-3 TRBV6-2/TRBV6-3 CASSTRGADTQYF
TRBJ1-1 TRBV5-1 CASSLDRQGSTEAFF
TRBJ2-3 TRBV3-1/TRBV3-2 CASSPLRASTDTQYF
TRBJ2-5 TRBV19 CASSWQGQETQYF
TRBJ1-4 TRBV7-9 CASSFSGTGAGKLFF
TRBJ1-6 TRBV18 CASSPGASAGGSPLHF
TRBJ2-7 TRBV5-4 CASSADLGVVEQYF
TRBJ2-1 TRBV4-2 CASSQEWASGSYNEQFF
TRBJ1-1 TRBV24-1 CATSDNEYTEAFF
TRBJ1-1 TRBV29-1 CSVGTGRTEAFF
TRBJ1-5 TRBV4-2 CASSQSLRGILHQPQHF
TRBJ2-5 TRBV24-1 CAIVSPRLAGGQYQETQYF
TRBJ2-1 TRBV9 CASSATGGPYNEQFF
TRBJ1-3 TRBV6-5 CASIRDRGAPGTIYF
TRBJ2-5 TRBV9 CASSVTSGIQTQYF
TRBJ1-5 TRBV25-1 CASSDVDRYQPQHF
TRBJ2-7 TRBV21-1 CASSKGGWGDYEQYF
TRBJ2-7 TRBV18 CASSPPGLAGGDEQYF
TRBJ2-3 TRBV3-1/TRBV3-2 CASSQDLRTSTDTQYF
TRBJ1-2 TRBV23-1 CASSQCSGADYGYTF
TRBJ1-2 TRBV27 CASSPQEEGYGYTF
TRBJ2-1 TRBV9 CASSVVINSYNEQFF
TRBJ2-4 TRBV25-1 CASSEFGQGRAKNIQYF
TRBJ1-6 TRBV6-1 CASSEIRDSNSPLHF
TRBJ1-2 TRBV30 CAWSVGANYGYTF
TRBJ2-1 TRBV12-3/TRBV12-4 CASSLYQENEQFF
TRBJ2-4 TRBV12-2 CASRSPPTSGSGGAGKNIQYF
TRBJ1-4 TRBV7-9 CASSRTLAEKLFF
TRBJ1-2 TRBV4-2 CASSPGQGAGGYTF
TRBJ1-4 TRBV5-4 CASSLGTATNEKLFF
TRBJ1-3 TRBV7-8 CASSLAGTGNTIYF
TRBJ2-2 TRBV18 CASSPGLARNTGELFF
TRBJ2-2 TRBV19 CASSIRGGTGELFF
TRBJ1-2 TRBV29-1 CSVLESGYTF
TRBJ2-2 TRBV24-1 CATGGAGELFF
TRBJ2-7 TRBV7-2 CASSLAGTDSYEQYF
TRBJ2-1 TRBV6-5 CASSYGRGSYNEQFF
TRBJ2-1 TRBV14 CASSLEREGRDEQFF
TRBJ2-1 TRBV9 CASSDSYSYSYNEQFF
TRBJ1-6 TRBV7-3 CASSFSGGNNSPLHF
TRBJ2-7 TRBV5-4 CASSSTGTVSYEQYF
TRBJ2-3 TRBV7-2 CATPGEGGGDTQYF
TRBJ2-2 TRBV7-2 CASSLTPFDGGELFF
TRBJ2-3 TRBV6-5 CASSYNGGRTDTQYF
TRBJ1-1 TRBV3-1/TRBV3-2 CASSRGPGRNTEAFF